This TCR beta chain was captured in a study of blood T cell repertoires in COVID-19. About the study: Samples taken during acute and convalescent COVID-19 were collected in the United States, Italy and Spain. In each case, the material was cDNA or gDNA derived from T cells, B-cell-depleted T cells, or PBMCs.

Losses at the gene ends were 4 bases for V and 2 bases for J; bases not matched to a gene: 7. CDR1 is LNHDA, CDR2 SQIVND, per germline (reference sequence). The CDR3 runs to 15 residues. Per the study methods: Reference gene primers were amplified, and this amplification served to estimate nucleated cell counts. This table comes from immunoSEQ multiplex PCR, and its TCRdb copy is limited to in-frame clones, with some not included. D and trimming were read from the DNA, whereas the V and J calls and clone size are those reported in that table. There are under 250,000 clones in the sample; more than 70% occur only once, and around 3.5% lies in the top ten.

V usage is TRBV19 and J usage is TRBJ1-2, with TRBD1 matching over 7 bases. The source of this sequence is a woman older than 75 with acute or convalescent COVID-19. Sample: peripheral blood. The CDR3 sequence is CASSTPGQKNYGYTF. CDR3 DNA: TGTGCCAGTAGTACTCCGGGACAGAAGAACTATGGCTACACCTTC.